This TCR beta chain was profiled in a study of OX40 agonist ivuxolimab in advanced cancers. Cycle 7 day 1, cycle 4 day 1, and baseline were the timepoints at which blood was sampled. Libraries were prepared by immunoSEQ multiplex PCR; TCRdb keeps only in-frame clonotypes and omits some of them. The sample shows about 69,000 clones, over 65% of them seen only once. The sequencing here drew on CD4+ or CD8+ T cells sorted from blood, taken in a trial of the OX40 agonist ivuxolimab. The TCR originated in an adult with an advanced solid tumor such as melanoma, head and neck, liver or kidney cancer.

For the CDR3, the DNA is TGTGCCAGCTCACCACTCGTGAAGGGACCAGGAGGAGCCGGGGAGCTGTTTTTT. It is translated as CASSPLVKGPGGAGELFF. V gene TRBV18 combines with J gene TRBJ2-2, with D possibly called TRBD1 or TRBD2 (5 bases each). Deletions cut 1 base from V and 6 bases from J, with 21 bases between. Per germline, CDR1 KGHSH and CDR2 LQKENI. CDR3 length: 18 amino acids.